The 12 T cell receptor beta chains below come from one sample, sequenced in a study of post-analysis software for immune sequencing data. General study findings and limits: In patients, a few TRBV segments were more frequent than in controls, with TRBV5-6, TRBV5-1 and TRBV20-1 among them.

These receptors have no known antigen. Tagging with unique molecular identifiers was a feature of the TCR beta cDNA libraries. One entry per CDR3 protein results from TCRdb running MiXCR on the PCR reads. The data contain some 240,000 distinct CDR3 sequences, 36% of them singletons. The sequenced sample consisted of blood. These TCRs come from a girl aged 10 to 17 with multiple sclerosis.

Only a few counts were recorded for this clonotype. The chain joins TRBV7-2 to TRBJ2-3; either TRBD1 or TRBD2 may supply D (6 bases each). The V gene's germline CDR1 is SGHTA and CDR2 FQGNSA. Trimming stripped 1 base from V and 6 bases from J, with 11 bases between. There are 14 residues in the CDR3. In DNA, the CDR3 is TGTGCCAGCAGCTTAGTCTGGGGGGCCGATACGCAGTATTTT. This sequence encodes CASSLVWGADTQYF.

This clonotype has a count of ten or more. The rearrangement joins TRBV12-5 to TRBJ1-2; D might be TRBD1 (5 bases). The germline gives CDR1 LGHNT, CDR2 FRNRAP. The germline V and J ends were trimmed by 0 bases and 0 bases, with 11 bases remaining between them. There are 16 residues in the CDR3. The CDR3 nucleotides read TGTGCTAGTGGTTTGGTCGAAAGGGGAGCTAACTATGGCTACACCTTC. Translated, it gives CASGLVERGANYGYTF.

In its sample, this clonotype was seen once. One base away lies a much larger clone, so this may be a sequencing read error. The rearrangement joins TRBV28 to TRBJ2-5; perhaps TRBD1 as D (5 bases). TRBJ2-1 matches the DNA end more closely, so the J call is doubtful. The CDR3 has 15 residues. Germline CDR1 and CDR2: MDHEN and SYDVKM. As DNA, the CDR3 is TGTGCCAGCAGTTTCCCAGCAGGGCCCCAAGAGACCCAGTTCTTC. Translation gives CASSFPAGPQETQFF.

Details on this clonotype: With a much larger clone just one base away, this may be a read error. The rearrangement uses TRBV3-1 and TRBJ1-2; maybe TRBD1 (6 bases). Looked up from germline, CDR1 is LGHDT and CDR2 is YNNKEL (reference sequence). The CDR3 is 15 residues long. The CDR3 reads CVSSPETGRNYGYTF. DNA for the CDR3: TGTGTCAGCAGCCCGGAAACAGGGAGGAACTATGGCTACACCTTC.

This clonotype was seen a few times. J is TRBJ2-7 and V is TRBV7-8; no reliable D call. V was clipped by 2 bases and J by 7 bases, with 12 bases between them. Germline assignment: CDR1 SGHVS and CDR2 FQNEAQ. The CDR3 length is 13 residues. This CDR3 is CASSLLSTGEQYF. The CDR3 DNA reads TGTGCCAGCAGCTTATTGTCTACTGGGGAGCAGTACTTC.

The CDR3 region is CSARLGRGNYNEQFF. The CDR3 DNA reads as TGCAGTGCTAGACTCGGCAGGGGAAATTACAATGAGCAGTTCTTC. The rearrangement uses TRBV20-1 and TRBJ2-1, with D possibly matching TRBD1 (6 bases). The CDR3 runs 15 residues. With 2 bases removed from V and 4 bases from J, the gap between germline ends came to 15 bases. The germline V gene encodes CDR1 DFQATT and CDR2 SNEGSKA (reference sequence).

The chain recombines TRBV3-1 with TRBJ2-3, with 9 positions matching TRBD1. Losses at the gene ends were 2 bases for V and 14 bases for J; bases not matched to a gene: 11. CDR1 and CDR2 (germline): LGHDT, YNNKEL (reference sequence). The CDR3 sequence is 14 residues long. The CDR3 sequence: CASSQSGQGPKLYF. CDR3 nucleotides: TGTGCCAGCAGCCAATCGGGACAGGGCCCAAAACTGTATTTT.

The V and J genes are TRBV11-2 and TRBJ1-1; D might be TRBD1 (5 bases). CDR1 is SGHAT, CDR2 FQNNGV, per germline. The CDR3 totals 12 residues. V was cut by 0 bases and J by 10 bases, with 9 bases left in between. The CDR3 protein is CASSLEGGAAFF. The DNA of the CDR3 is TGTGCCAGCAGCTTAGAGGGGGGAGCAGCTTTCTTT.

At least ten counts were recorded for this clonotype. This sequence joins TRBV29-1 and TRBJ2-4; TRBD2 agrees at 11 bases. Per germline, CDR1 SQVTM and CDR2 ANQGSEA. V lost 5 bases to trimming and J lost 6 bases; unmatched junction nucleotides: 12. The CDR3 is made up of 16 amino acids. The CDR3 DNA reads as TGCAGCGTTCTGACTAGCGGGGCTCCTCCCAGAAACATTCAGTACTTC. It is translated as CSVLTSGAPPRNIQYF.

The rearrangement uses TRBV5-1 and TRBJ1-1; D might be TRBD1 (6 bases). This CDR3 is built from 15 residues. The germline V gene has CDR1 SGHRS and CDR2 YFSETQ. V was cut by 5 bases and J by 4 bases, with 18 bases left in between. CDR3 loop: CASRVSGGDGTEAFF. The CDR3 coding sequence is TGCGCCAGCAGGGTTTCCGGGGGCGATGGCACTGAAGCTTTCTTT. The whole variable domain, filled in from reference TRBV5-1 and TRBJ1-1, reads KAGVTQTPRYLIKTRGQQVTLSCSPISGHRSVSWYQQTPGQGLQFLFEYFSETQRNKGNFPGRFSGRQFSNSRSEMNVSTLELGDSALYLCASRVSGGDGTEAFFGQGTRLTVV.

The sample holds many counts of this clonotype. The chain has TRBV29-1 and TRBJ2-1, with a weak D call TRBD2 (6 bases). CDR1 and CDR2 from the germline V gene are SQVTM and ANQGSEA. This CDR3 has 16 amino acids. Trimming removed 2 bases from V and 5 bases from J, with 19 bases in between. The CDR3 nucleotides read TGCAGCGTTGAATTCCGTTCTAGCGAGAAAAACAATGAGCAGTTCTTC. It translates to CSVEFRSSEKNNEQFF.

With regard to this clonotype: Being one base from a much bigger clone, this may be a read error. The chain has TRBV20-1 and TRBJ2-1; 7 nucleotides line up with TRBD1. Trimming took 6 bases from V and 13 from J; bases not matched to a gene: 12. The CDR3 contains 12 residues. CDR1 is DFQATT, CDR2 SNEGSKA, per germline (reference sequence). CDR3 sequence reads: CSAPTGPETQFF. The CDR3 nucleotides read TGCAGTGCCCCGACAGGGCCAGAGACCCAGTTCTTC.